This record covers a single TCR beta chain. The data derive from a study of cytomegalovirus exposure and HLA in healthy donors. The PCR employed 60 Vbeta primers together with 13 Jbeta primers. Repertoires were generated with immunoSEQ multiplex PCR, while TCRdb's copy carries only in-frame clones and drops some. The sample carries some 100,000 clones, 70% to 80% recorded once. CDR3 length equals 17 residues. V lost 3 bases to trimming and J lost 1 base; unmatched junction nucleotides: 12. The chain links TRBV5-3 to TRBJ1-1, with 7 bases that match TRBD1. TRBV5-3 counts as an open reading frame of uncertain function. The receptor was derived from a female donor in good health and CMV-seropositive. Sequenced sample: PBMCs. CDR3 amino acids: CARSSASRTGQNTEAFF. For the CDR3, the DNA is TGTGCCAGAAGCTCGGCCTCTAGGACAGGTCAGAACACTGAAGCTTTCTTT.